This T cell receptor beta chain is from a study of T cell changes during pregnancy in multiple sclerosis. J was trimmed by 2 bases and V by 0 bases; bases with no gene match: 4. Per the germline V gene, CDR1 is LGHNA and CDR2 is YNFKEQ. This CDR3 has 16 residues. The repertoire was sequenced with immunoSEQ multiplex PCR; TCRdb's copy has only in-frame clones and lacks some. The sample records roughly 49,000 clones, roughly 92% being singletons. The input for sequencing was peripheral blood, taken after pregnancy. This receptor was obtained from a female donor with multiple sclerosis, enrolled in a pregnancy study. The chain recombines TRBV4-2 with TRBJ2-1, with TRBD2 matching 7 bases. The CDR3 bases are TGTGCCAGCAGCCAAGAGCGGGGGAGAACCTACAATGAGCAGTTCTTC. This translates into CASSQERGRTYNEQFF.